These T cell receptor beta chains were read from a single sample in a study of blood T cell repertoires in COVID-19. This table comes from immunoSEQ multiplex PCR, and its TCRdb copy is limited to in-frame clones, with some not included. The repertoire holds 250,000 or so clones, with approximately 90% as singletons. Sample: PBMCs or T cells enriched from blood (not recorded which). Every receptor here comes from a woman in her twenties or thirties with acute COVID-19. The CDR3 runs from the conserved cysteine through the conserved F or W. The D gene is left open where the match is weak. Some rows have no size entry. The others give once, few or many, or a class for an expanded clone.

D,J,V,size,DNA,CDR3
TRBD2,TRBJ2-3,TRBV27,once,TGTGCCAGCAGTCCCCGGGGACTAGCCGCCACAGATACGCAGTATTTT,CASSPRGLAATDTQYF
TRBD2,TRBJ2-7,TRBV6-2/TRBV6-3,NA,TGTGCCAGCAGTCCCTCCGGGACTAGTCCCCCTCCGTTCTTC,CASSPSGTSPPPFF
TRBD1,TRBJ2-3,TRBV3-1/TRBV3-2,NA,TGTGCCAGCAGCCTCGAGGGGGCAGGGGGCCCAGATACGCAGTATTTT,CASSLEGAGGPDTQYF
NA,TRBJ1-6,TRBV28,NA,TGTGCCAGCAGTTTACCCAGGGAAGAGTCACCCCTCCACTTT,CASSLPREESPLHF
TRBD1,TRBJ2-7,TRBV5-1,NA,TGCGCCAGCAGCTCGGGACAGGGGCGTTCCGAGCAGTACTTC,CASSSGQGRSEQYF
TRBD2,TRBJ2-7,TRBV7-8,NA,TGTGCCAGCAGCTCCATAGCGGGAGGGCCCTACGAGCAGTACTTC,CASSSIAGGPYEQYF
NA,TRBJ1-1,TRBV13,NA,TGTGCCAGCACCAGGGAGGGGGGAAACACTGAAGCTTTCTTT,CASTREGGNTEAFF
NA,TRBJ2-7,TRBV5-1,NA,TGCGCCAGCAGCTCCAGGGGGGACTCTTACGAGCAGTACTTC,CASSSRGDSYEQYF
TRBD2,TRBJ2-1,TRBV6-5,NA,TGTGCCAGCAGTCTAGGACTAGCCCGGATTGAGTTCTTC,CASSLGLARIEFF
NA,TRBJ2-2,TRBV2,NA,TGTGCCAGTGGCGCCGGGACTCCCGGGGAGCTGTTTTTT,CASGAGTPGELFF
NA,TRBJ2-1,TRBV3-1/TRBV3-2,NA,TGTGCCAGCAGCCGGAGCGGGCACTACAATGAGCAGTTCTTC,CASSRSGHYNEQFF
NA,TRBJ1-5,TRBV27,NA,TGTGCCAGCAGTTTACCGGGGGAAGGGCAGCCCCAGCATTTT,CASSLPGEGQPQHF
NA,TRBJ1-5,TRBV7-2,NA,TGTGCCAGCAGCTTATACTTTACTAATCAGCCCCAGCATTTT,CASSLYFTNQPQHF
NA,TRBJ1-5,TRBV3-1/TRBV3-2,NA,TGTGCCAGCAGCCAGGTGGACACCAATCAGCCCCAGCATTTT,CASSQVDTNQPQHF
NA,TRBJ2-7,TRBV4-3,NA,TGCGCCAGCAGCTCTGTGGGACTGGGGACCAACGAGCAGTACTTC,CASSSVGLGTNEQYF
TRBD2,TRBJ2-5,TRBV14,NA,TGTGCCAGCAGCTCCCAAGCGGGGTGGGAGACCCAGTACTTC,CASSSQAGWETQYF
TRBD1,TRBJ2-7,TRBV19,NA,TGTGCCAGTAGTGCCCAGACAGGGATCGAGCAGTACTTC,CASSAQTGIEQYF
NA,TRBJ1-2,TRBV6-5,NA,TGTGCCAGCAGTTACTCACGGGGGATCGCCTATGGCTACACCTTC,CASSYSRGIAYGYTF
TRBD1,TRBJ2-7,TRBV18,NA,TGTGCCAGCTCCCGAACCCAGGGGGACGAGCAGTACTTC,CASSRTQGDEQYF
TRBD2,TRBJ2-1,TRBV4-1,NA,TGCGCCAGCAACCTAGCGGGAGTGGGCGCTGAGCAGTTCTTC,CASNLAGVGAEQFF
TRBD2,TRBJ2-3,TRBV27,once,TGTGCCAGCAGTTTGTACATTAGCGGGAGGGCCACAGATACGCAGTATTTT,CASSLYISGRATDTQYF
TRBD2,TRBJ2-1,TRBV4-2,NA,TGTGCCAGCAGCCAAGACTGGGGACTAGCGGTCGACAATGAGCAGTTCTTC,CASSQDWGLAVDNEQFF
NA,TRBJ2-3,TRBV5-6,NA,TGTGCCAGCAGCCAGGACGGGGTAGTGACAGATACGCAGTATTTT,CASSQDGVVTDTQYF
NA,TRBJ2-7,TRBV6-2/TRBV6-3,NA,TGTGCCAGCAGTTACGGGCAGGGAACCTACGAGCAGTACTTC,CASSYGQGTYEQYF
TRBD1,TRBJ2-7,TRBV15,NA,TGTGCCACCAGCAGACCCGACAGGGACTACGAGCAGTACTTC,CATSRPDRDYEQYF
TRBD2,TRBJ2-1,TRBV28,NA,TGTGCCAGCAGCCTCTCTAGCGGGAGTGGTGATGAGCAGTTCTTC,CASSLSSGSGDEQFF
TRBD2,TRBJ2-3,TRBV9,NA,TGTGCCAGCAGCCCCCAGGGTAGCGGGAGCACAGATACGCAGTATTTT,CASSPQGSGSTDTQYF
NA,TRBJ1-5,TRBV15,NA,TGTGCCACCAGCAGCGGGGGGGTGGGGGCGGCCCAGCCCCAGCATTTT,CATSSGGVGAAQPQHF